This is a list of T cell receptor beta chains from one sample in a study of OX40 agonist ivuxolimab in advanced cancers. Some clones are missing from TCRdb's copy, which holds only in-frame ones; the method was immunoSEQ multiplex PCR. The profile shows 34,000 or so clones, roughly 79% of them singletons. The material was CD4+ or CD8+ T cells sorted from blood, obtained in a trial of the OX40 agonist ivuxolimab. The receptors come from an adult with an advanced solid tumor such as melanoma, head and neck, liver or kidney cancer. Each CDR3 is given with its conserved first and last residue. Fields, in order: clone size, V gene, D gene, J gene, CDR3 DNA, CDR3 protein. D genes are given only for firm matches. Clone size is stated in some rows and not others, as once, few, many or a class when expanded.

NA,TRBV2,NA,TRBJ2-1,TGTGCCAGCAGTGCGGAGTACAATGAGCAGTTCTTC,CASSAEYNEQFF
once,TRBV7-2,TRBD2,TRBJ2-1,TGTGCCAGCAGCTTCCGTAGCGGGCTCTACAATGAGCAGTTCTTC,CASSFRSGLYNEQFF
NA,TRBV6-1,NA,TRBJ2-6,TGTGCCCCGGCGGGGCCTGGGGCCAACGTCCTGACTTTC,CAPAGPGANVLTF
NA,TRBV9,NA,TRBJ2-1,TGTGCCAGCAGCGTAGGGGCAGGGAACTACAATGAGCAGTTCTTC,CASSVGAGNYNEQFF
NA,TRBV5-1,TRBD2,TRBJ2-3,TGCGCCAGCAGCGCTAGCGGGGGGGGGCCAGATACGCAGTATTTT,CASSASGGGPDTQYF
NA,TRBV5-1,NA,TRBJ2-3,TGCGCCAGCCGAGGGACTTCTAGCACAGATACGCAGTATTTT,CASRGTSSTDTQYF
NA,TRBV5-6,NA,TRBJ1-2,TGTGCCAGCAGCTTGGAGGCAGGGGCTTCATTTAACTATGGCTACACCTTC,CASSLEAGASFNYGYTF
NA,TRBV18,TRBD1,TRBJ2-5,TGTGCCAGCTCACCACCTGACAGGGGAGAGACCCAGTACTTC,CASSPPDRGETQYF
few,TRBV6-5,NA,TRBJ1-1,TGTGCCAGCAGTTACTCGGCCGCGGGGTCCACTGAAGCTTTCTTT,CASSYSAAGSTEAFF
NA,TRBV2,NA,TRBJ1-5,TGTGCCAGCAGTCCCGGACAGAATCAGCCCCAGCATTTT,CASSPGQNQPQHF
NA,TRBV4-2,TRBD1,TRBJ1-1,TGTGCCAGCAGCCGTTTAGCCGGGACAGGGGAGGATGAAGCTTTCTTT,CASSRLAGTGEDEAFF
few,TRBV7-9,NA,TRBJ1-2,TGTGCCAGCAGCTCGGAGAGGGGGGGGGATGGCTACACCTTC,CASSSERGGDGYTF
NA,TRBV19,TRBD1,TRBJ1-2,TGTGCCAGTAGCCCACGGGAGCCGGGACAGGTCCTCTTAGGCTACACCTTC,CASSPREPGQVLLGYTF
NA,TRBV23-1,NA,TRBJ2-7,TGCGCCAGCAGTCAATCGAACCGTAGCCTCGAGCAGTACTTC,CASSQSNRSLEQYF
NA,TRBV9,NA,TRBJ2-7,TGTGCCAGCAGCGTAGGGGCAGGGAGGTCCTCCTACGAGCAGTACTTC,CASSVGAGRSSYEQYF
NA,TRBV28,NA,TRBJ2-7,TGTGCCAGCAGTCAAAGTCAAGAGCAGTACTTC,CASSQSQEQYF
NA,TRBV10-2,NA,TRBJ1-5,TGCGCCAGCAGTGAGTCGAGGGACACGTGGAGTTATAGCAATCAGCCCCAGCATTTT,CASSESRDTWSYSNQPQHF
once,TRBV13,NA,TRBJ1-6,TGTGCCAGCAGCTCGAGTGGAGGGGGATATAATTCACCCCTCCACTTT,CASSSSGGGYNSPLHF
once,TRBV6-1,TRBD1,TRBJ2-3,TGTGCCAGCAGTGGGGGACAGTTCACGGTGACAGATACGCAGTATTTT,CASSGGQFTVTDTQYF
NA,TRBV1,NA,TRBJ1-4,TGCGCCAGCAGCCAAGATCTTCCGGGGGTTTTTGAAAAACTGTTTTTT,CASSQDLPGVFEKLFF
once,TRBV6-1,NA,TRBJ2-2,TGTGCCAGCAGTGAGGGCTGGCAGCTGTTTTTT,CASSEGWQLFF
NA,TRBV5-5,TRBD2,TRBJ2-7,TGTGCCAGCACTGGATTAGCGGGAGCCTACGAGCAGTACTTC,CASTGLAGAYEQYF
once,TRBV27,NA,TRBJ2-3,TGTGCCAGCAGTTTATCTTCCACAGATACGCAGTATTTT,CASSLSSTDTQYF
NA,TRBV7-2,TRBD1,TRBJ1-1,TGTGCCAGCAGCCAGCGAGGGACAGAGGGACCTTCTGAAGCTTTCTTT,CASSQRGTEGPSEAFF
NA,TRBV29-1,NA,TRBJ2-5,TGCAGCGTTGAGCTGGGCACCACCCAAGAGACCCAGTACTTC,CSVELGTTQETQYF
once,TRBV18,NA,TRBJ1-4,TGTGCCAGCTCACCATTGGGGGCTAATGAAAAACTGTTTTTT,CASSPLGANEKLFF